The 26 T cell receptor beta chains given below trace back to one sample, sequenced in a study of a mutant IDH1 vaccine in newly diagnosed glioma (dated by TCRdb to the early 2020s). Library preparation used the immunoSEQ multiplex PCR assay. TCRdb took this table from immuneACCESS and kept in-frame rearrangements with V and J called. Such tables lack part of the clones; where checked against another copy, unresolved V genes explain under half of the gap, and the rest is unexplained. This sample is represented by 75,000 to 95,000 clones; under 90% of them were singletons. 0.77% of the sample is taken by the ten largest. No antigens are known for them. The time point label, read with the paper, signifies: week 47, end of study. Every vaccine dose consisted of 300 ug of a 20-mer mutant IDH1 peptide in Montanide, administered subcutaneously together with topical imiquimod. The specimen was PBMCs, collected from a glioma patient whose treatment included an IDH1 peptide vaccine. The receptors derive from a woman aged 50 to 60 with glioma.

This clone was observed a few times. The chain couples TRBV18 to TRBJ1-4; D possibly corresponds to TRBD1 (6 bases). The germline gives CDR1 KGHSH, CDR2 LQKENI. The CDR3 covers 15 residues. The V end lost 3 bases, the J end lost 13 bases, and 21 bases lay between the germline ends. This CDR3 reads CASSPRDISWGGLFF. The CDR3 DNA sequence: TGTGCCAGCTCACCGCGGGACATAAGTTGGGGTGGACTGTTTTTT.

This chain uses TRBV6-5 with TRBJ2-7; D is undetermined. CDR1 is MNHEY, CDR2 SVGAGI, per germline. Trimming stripped 8 bases from V and 2 bases from J, with 13 bases between. The CDR3 totals 13 residues. The DNA for the CDR3 is TGTGCCAGCCACCGGACGGTAACCTACGAGCAGTACTTC. Translating gives CASHRTVTYEQYF.

This clone was found a few times. The V and J genes are TRBV7-3 and TRBJ1-1, with 7 bases aligning to TRBD1. The CDR3 sequence is 13 residues long. Per germline, CDR1 SGHTA and CDR2 FQGTGA. J gave up 1 base and V 4 bases, and 0 bases lay outside the gene matches. CDR3 residues: CASSSGGNTEAFF. The CDR3 nucleotides are TGTGCCAGCAGCTCAGGGGGGAACACTGAAGCTTTCTTT.

This clone was counted only a few times. The chain uses TRBV9 and TRBJ2-1, with 9 bases lining up with TRBD1. There are 18 residues in the CDR3. Per the germline V gene, CDR1 is SGDLS and CDR2 is YYNGEE. Trimming at V came to 2 bases and at J to 2 bases, leaving 11 bases not matched to a gene. The CDR3 nucleotides read TGTGCCAGCAGCGTGAGCTCTCGCGGACAGGGGACCTACAATGAGCAGTTCTTC. It translates to CASSVSSRGQGTYNEQFF.

The CDR3 region has the DNA TGTGCCAGCACTCTCGTCGGGGGCCCTAATTCACCCCTCCACTTT. It translates to CASTLVGGPNSPLHF. The chain employs TRBV6-1 and TRBJ1-6, with D perhaps TRBD1 (6 bases). The germline V and J ends were trimmed by 7 bases and 6 bases, with 16 bases remaining between them. This CDR3 has 15 residues. From germline, CDR1 is MNHNS and CDR2 SASEGT.

The V and J genes are TRBV18 and TRBJ1-5; no clear D. The CDR3 loop spans 14 amino acids. The V gene's germline CDR1 is KGHSH and CDR2 LQKENI. The ends were cut back, 5 bases at V and 4 bases at J, with 12 bases in the middle. As DNA, the CDR3 is TGTGCCAGCTCAGGAGGGTTTCGAAATCAGCCCCAGCATTTT. Translated, it gives CASSGGFRNQPQHF.

Only one count was recorded for this clone. Other DNA sequences in the same sample also yield this CDR3. J is TRBJ2-1 and V is TRBV5-1; D ambiguous. CDR1 SGHRS and CDR2 YFSETQ come from the germline V gene. This CDR3 region has 15 residues. Deletions cut 0 bases from V and 0 bases from J, with 7 bases between. CDR3 nucleotides: TGCGCCAGCAGCTTGGAACTGGCCTCCTACAATGAGCAGTTCTTC. Protein sequence: CASSLELASYNEQFF.

V and J are TRBV5-1 and TRBJ2-2; a weak D match, TRBD1 (5 bases). Germline V lookup: CDR1 SGHRS, CDR2 YFSETQ. Trimming left V 2 bases short and J 6 bases short, with 11 bases between. The CDR3 has 14 residues. The DNA of the CDR3 is TGCGCCAGCAGCTTAGGGGCAGTGGCCGGGGAGCTGTTTTTT. It translates to CASSLGAVAGELFF.

The rearrangement uses TRBV6-1 and TRBJ2-5, with a weak D call TRBD1 (5 bases). CDR1 and CDR2 (germline): MNHNS, SASEGT. The CDR3 contains 14 residues. Trimming left V 8 bases short and J 2 bases short, with 15 bases between. The chain's CDR3 is CASSRQQPQETQYF. For the CDR3, the DNA is TGTGCCAGCTCCCGACAGCAACCTCAAGAGACCCAGTACTTC.

For the CDR3, the DNA is TGTGCCAGCTCACCACCCGGACCTTACGAGCAGTACTTC. Amino acid sequence: CASSPPGPYEQYF. The V gene is TRBV18, the J gene TRBJ2-7; D gene uncertain. There are 13 residues in the CDR3. Trimming removed 0 bases from V and 4 bases from J, with 7 bases in between. Germline lookup yields CDR1 KGHSH and CDR2 LQKENI.

The chain has TRBV4-2 and TRBJ1-4; D unclear. CDR3 size: 14 residues. The V gene's germline CDR1 is LGHNA and CDR2 YNFKEQ. V lost 3 bases and J lost 4, with 9 bases in between. The CDR3 sequence: CASSQRALNEKLFF. CDR3 in DNA: TGTGCCAGCAGCCAGAGGGCCCTTAATGAAAAACTGTTTTTT.

The CDR3, as DNA: TGCGCCAGCAGCCAAACGACCAACTCTGGGGCCAACGTCCTGACTTTC. This encodes CASSQTTNSGANVLTF. The gene calls are TRBV4-1 and TRBJ2-6; D gene unclear. Looked up from germline, CDR1 is MGHRA and CDR2 is YSYEKL. Trimming pared 2 bases from V and 0 bases from J, leaving 8 bases between. This CDR3 comprises 16 residues.

Only one count was recorded for this clone. This chain joins TRBV4-1 and TRBJ2-7; TRBD1 matches 7 bases. Germline trimming cut 6 bases from V and 5 bases from J; bases unmatched to any gene: 4. Germline V gene lookup returns CDR1 MGHRA and CDR2 YSYEKL. This CDR3 region has 12 residues. CDR3 DNA: TGCGCCAGCAGTACGACAGGGAACGAGCAGTACTTC. The encoded protein is CASSTTGNEQYF.

The chain employs TRBV9 and TRBJ2-5, with D perhaps TRBD1 (6 bases). Between the trimmed V and J ends, which lost 4 bases and 2 bases, there was a span of 9 bases. The CDR3 is 13 amino acids. The germline gives CDR1 SGDLS, CDR2 YYNGEE. The CDR3 sequence is CASSRDIQETQYF. For the CDR3, the DNA is TGTGCCAGCAGCCGGGACATTCAAGAGACCCAGTACTTC.

This clone was seen a handful of times. The genes are TRBV19 and TRBJ1-4, with a tentative D call TRBD1 (5 bases). The V gene lost 6 bases and the J gene lost 6 bases, with 14 bases spanning the gap. The CDR3 runs 14 residues. Germline CDR1 LNHDA, CDR2 SQIVND (reference sequence). CDR3 loop: CASSVGGGHEKLFF. The CDR3 region has the DNA TGTGCCAGTAGCGTGGGGGGAGGACATGAAAAACTGTTTTTT.

The chain combines TRBV6-6 with TRBJ1-5; perhaps TRBD1 as D (6 bases). Deletions cut 2 bases from V and 6 bases from J, with 14 bases between. Germline V gives CDR1 MNHNY, CDR2 SVGAGI (reference sequence). This CDR3 contains 15 residues. The CDR3 coding sequence is TGTGCCAGCAGTTACACAAGGACAGCAGGTCAGCCCCAGCATTTT. Translating it yields CASSYTRTAGQPQHF.

V and J are TRBV11-3 and TRBJ1-3; 8 nucleotides agree with TRBD1. The V gene end was trimmed by 5 bases and the J gene end by 8 bases; junction bases not matched to a gene: 8. The CDR3 length is 14 residues. Germline CDR1 and CDR2: SGHNT and YENEEA. The CDR3 protein is CASSADRGEDTIYF. The DNA for the CDR3 is TGTGCCAGCAGCGCCGACAGGGGTGAAGACACCATATATTTT.

This chain uses TRBV5-1 with TRBJ2-3, with 8 positions matching TRBD2. The CDR3 loop spans 16 amino acids. After removal of 2 bases from V and 1 base from J, the junction contained 6 bases not matched to a gene. The germline gives CDR1 SGHRS, CDR2 YFSETQ. CDR3 in DNA: TGCGCCAGCAGCTTACCCGGGAGGGCCGGCACAGATACGCAGTATTTT. Translating gives CASSLPGRAGTDTQYF.

This chain uses TRBV5-5 with TRBJ1-5; the D gene is possibly TRBD1 (5 bases). Germline V gene data show CDR1 as SGHKS and CDR2 as YYEKEE (reference sequence). The CDR3 is made up of 13 amino acids. The V and J ends lost 2 bases and 9 bases respectively, with 12 bases between them. The CDR3 is CASSFDSPGPQHF. The CDR3 nucleotides read TGTGCCAGCAGCTTTGACAGCCCGGGGCCCCAGCATTTT. The whole variable domain, filled in from reference TRBV5-5 and TRBJ1-5, reads DAGVTQSPTHLIKTRGQQVTLRCSPISGHKSVSWYQQVLGQGPQFIFQYYEKEERGRGNFPDRFSARQFPNYSSELNVNALLLGDSALYLCASSFDSPGPQHFGDGTRLSIL.

The V and J genes are TRBV6-4 and TRBJ2-2, with D hard to call. V shed 0 bases and J shed 9 bases, with 11 bases lying between them. CDR1 and CDR2 (germline): MRHNA, SNTAGT. CDR3 length: 14 amino acids. This chain's CDR3 is CASSDSSLTRELFF. DNA of the CDR3: TGTGCCAGCAGTGACTCTTCACTGACCCGGGAGCTGTTTTTT.

The chain has TRBV9 and TRBJ2-7; 9 bases are shared with TRBD1. In germline, CDR1 is SGDLS, CDR2 YYNGEE. Trimming removed 4 bases from V and 0 bases from J; junction bases left unmatched: 11. CDR3 size: 17 residues. The chain's CDR3 is CASSTAPQGASSYEQYF. CDR3 coding DNA: TGTGCCAGCAGCACTGCCCCACAGGGGGCGAGCTCCTACGAGCAGTACTTC.

This clone occurred once. The chain joins TRBV6-1 to TRBJ1-2; D gene uncertain. V was pared by 2 bases and J by 4 bases, with 5 bases between. The CDR3 is 12 amino acids. CDR1 and CDR2 (germline): MNHNS, SASEGT. The CDR3 DNA is TGTGCCAGCAGTGAAAGCCTCTATGGCTACACCTTC. Amino acid sequence: CASSESLYGYTF.

The chain is built from TRBV5-1 and TRBJ2-5; 8 bases line up with TRBD1. The CDR3 is 14 amino acids. Losses at the gene ends were 0 bases for V and 3 bases for J; bases not matched to a gene: 1. Germline V gene sequence: CDR1 SGHRS, CDR2 YFSETQ. CDR3 loop: CASSLAGGEETQYF. CDR3 nucleotide sequence: TGCGCCAGCAGCTTGGCAGGGGGCGAAGAGACCCAGTACTTC.

V usage is TRBV9 and J usage is TRBJ2-7; TRBD1 is a possible D gene (6 bases). The V gene lost 0 bases and the J gene lost 1 base, with 8 bases spanning the gap. This CDR3 has 14 amino acids. Germline V lookup: CDR1 SGDLS, CDR2 YYNGEE. The CDR3 DNA is TGTGCCAGCAGCGTAGGACAGGCGTCCTACGAGCAGTACTTC. Protein sequence: CASSVGQASYEQYF.

The chain has TRBV21-1 and TRBJ2-1; the table's D call of TRBD2 was not tested on the DNA. TRBV21-1 is deemed a pseudogene. This CDR3 region has 20 residues. The CDR3 is CASSKCPGLAGGPFYNEQFF. In DNA, the CDR3 is TGTGCCAGCAGCAAATGCCCGGGACTAGCGGGAGGGCCCTTCTACAATGAGCAGTTCTTC.

This clone was seen just once. V gene TRBV10-3 combines with J gene TRBJ1-4, with D maybe TRBD1 (5 bases). Trimming cost V 11 bases and J 1 base, with 14 bases left between them. The CDR3 has 14 residues. The germline CDR1 and CDR2 sequences are ENHRY and SYGVKD. As DNA, the CDR3 is TGTGCCGCGAAGGATCAGGGAACTAATGAAAAACTGTTTTTT. Protein product: CAAKDQGTNEKLFF.